This T cell receptor beta chain was sequenced in a study of cytomegalovirus exposure and HLA in healthy donors. Notes on the study in general: A later analysis found first-cohort TCR clusters tended to co-occur in the 120 validation repertoires. The study flagged fewer than 200 TCR beta chains as cytomegalovirus-associated.

Generated by immunoSEQ multiplex PCR, the TCRdb table keeps only in-frame clones and is missing some. Of tens of thousands of clones listed, around 94% are singletons. The CDR3 runs 14 residues. V trimming: 0 bases; J trimming: 1 base; junction bases outside the gene matches: 1. Per germline, CDR1 SGHRS and CDR2 YFSETQ. A remark on this clone: The antigen remains unidentified.

The specimen was PBMCs. V usage is TRBV5-1 and J usage is TRBJ2-7; 7 nucleotides line up with TRBD1. The receptor was isolated from a woman under 30 in good health and CMV-seropositive. CDR3 in amino acids: CASSLDRGSYEQYF. The CDR3 DNA sequence: TGCGCCAGCAGCTTGGACAGGGGATCCTACGAGCAGTACTTC. The variable domain in full, completed from reference TRBV5-1 and TRBJ2-7, reads KAGVTQTPRYLIKTRGQQVTLSCSPISGHRSVSWYQQTPGQGLQFLFEYFSETQRNKGNFPGRFSGRQFSNSRSEMNVSTLELGDSALYLCASSLDRGSYEQYFGPGTRLTVT.